This T cell receptor beta chain is from a study of blood T cell repertoires in COVID-19. Study information: PBMCs, B-cell-depleted T cells, or T cells were the source of the cDNA or gDNA that made up the material.

This CDR3 comprises 13 residues. Trimming stripped 6 bases from V and 8 bases from J, with 11 bases between. Germline-derived CDR1 and CDR2 are WNHNN and SYGVQD (reference sequence). The data were produced by immunoSEQ multiplex PCR, yet TCRdb's version contains in-frame clones alone and is incomplete. The repertoire consists of hundreds of thousands of clones, with about four fifths occurring once and the leading ten covering 4.8%. Categorization into cohorts depended on clinical history that participants reported. During the 2 weeks before they entered the study, exposed participants had met someone with a PCR-confirmed or clinician-diagnosed COVID-19 case.

The chain is built from TRBV10-1 and TRBJ1-6; D not certain. Sequenced: PBMCs or T cells enriched from blood (not recorded which). This TCR came from a woman in her forties or fifties who had been exposed to COVID-19. The CDR3 DNA is TGCGCCAGCAGGGGCGACCTGGATTCACCCCTCCACTTT. This codes for CASRGDLDSPLHF.